The rows below give T cell receptor beta chains drawn from one sample of a study of blood T cell repertoires in COVID-19. Here immunoSEQ multiplex PCR was the method, and the copy in TCRdb shows in-frame clones only, minus some. The sample includes about 400,000 clones, approximately 86% of them seen just once. Sequenced material: PBMCs or T cells enriched from blood (not recorded which). These receptors all come from a woman between 35 and 50 years old with acute COVID-19. Both conserved end residues are part of each CDR3.

CDR3aa,j_gene,v_gene
CASSLERRGGRNTDTQYF,TRBJ2-3,TRBV5-1
CASSPTPKLAGGRDEQFF,TRBJ2-1,TRBV9
CASSFGTGTYEQYF,TRBJ2-7,TRBV5-4
CASSLQANQPQHF,TRBJ1-5,TRBV7-9
CASSVVELPANYGYTF,TRBJ1-2,TRBV9
CASSVTPLGGIQDTIYF,TRBJ1-3,TRBV9
CSVDSSDKETQYF,TRBJ2-5,TRBV29-1
CAITMGQDYGYTF,TRBJ1-2,TRBV10-3
CASSPTGRPEGGAFF,TRBJ1-1,TRBV5-1
CASSLGGGLNLNSPLHF,TRBJ1-6,TRBV5-4
CASSLGGGTPGEQYF,TRBJ2-7,TRBV5-1
CASSHLQGPSYEQYF,TRBJ2-7,TRBV14
CASTRTGTNSPLHF,TRBJ1-6,TRBV5-6
CASSLGRAEAFF,TRBJ1-1,TRBV11-2
CASSLDWEAGYTF,TRBJ1-2,TRBV6-5
CATSRDSWTGHSPLHF,TRBJ1-6,TRBV15
CASSWDTNYGYTF,TRBJ1-2,TRBV27
CATSDSTGTGNTGELFF,TRBJ2-2,TRBV24-1
CASSLGHRSNTGELFF,TRBJ2-2,TRBV5-1
CASTTHLGGRRAEAFF,TRBJ1-1,TRBV3-1/TRBV3-2